The 12 T cell receptor beta chains in this list originate from one sample, sequenced in a study of cytomegalovirus exposure and HLA in healthy donors. In the PCR, 60 Vbeta and 13 Jbeta primers were used. Sequencing was performed with immunoSEQ multiplex PCR; in TCRdb, only in-frame clones are kept and a portion is missing. The sample contains roughly 150,000 clones, 70% of which appear only once. The sample comprised PBMCs. Every receptor here comes from a man between 18 and 29 years old in good health and CMV-seropositive.

The chain links TRBV5-6 to TRBJ1-2, with D maybe TRBD1 (6 bases). The CDR3 has 12 residues. Deletions cut 2 bases from V and 4 bases from J, with 6 bases between. Germline assignment: CDR1 SGHDT and CDR2 YYEEEE. This chain's CDR3 is CASSLGGYGYTF. In DNA form, the CDR3 reads TGTGCCAGCAGCTTAGGGGGCTATGGCTACACCTTC.

The J gene is TRBJ1-1, the V gene TRBV11-3, with D unclear. Trimming took off 0 bases at V and 7 bases at J, with 6 bases between the two ends. The CDR3 totals 12 residues. Germline CDR1 SGHNT, CDR2 YENEEA. CDR3 protein: CASSLESSEAFF. The CDR3 DNA follows: TGTGCCAGCAGCTTAGAATCCAGTGAAGCTTTCTTT.

This clone was counted between two and nine times. J is TRBJ2-3 and V is TRBV6-1; 14 bases are a match to TRBD2. With V trimmed by 11 bases and J by 5 bases, 0 bases remained unmatched. The CDR3 is 12 residues long. Germline V lookup: CDR1 MNHNS, CDR2 SASEGT. The CDR3, as DNA: TGTGCCGGACTAGCGGGGGGAGATACGCAGTATTTT. It specifies CAGLAGGDTQYF.

This rearrangement joins TRBV15 to TRBJ1-2; D might be TRBD1 (6 bases). V was clipped by 0 bases and J by 2 bases, with 13 bases between them. Germline CDR1 is LNHNV and CDR2 is YYDKDF (reference sequence). The CDR3 loop spans 16 amino acids. Here the CDR3 reads CATSRERQVLNYGYTF. CDR3 sequence (DNA): TGTGCCACCAGCAGAGAACGACAGGTATTAAACTATGGCTACACCTTC.

This clone has just a few counts. This chain links TRBV6-1 with TRBJ2-7, with TRBD1 matching over 7 bases. CDR1 MNHNS and CDR2 SASEGT come from the germline V gene. V shed 5 bases and J 2 bases; nucleotides not matched to a gene: 9. There are 15 residues in the CDR3. DNA for the CDR3: TGTGCCAGCAGTAAGGGGGACAGTTTCCCCTACGAGCAGTACGTC. This codes for CASSKGDSFPYEQYV.

The count of this clone is one. This CDR3 reads CASSLIDSYEQYV. CDR3 coding DNA: TGTGCCAGCAGCTTGATTGACTCCTACGAGCAGTACGTC. The chain uses TRBV5-4 and TRBJ2-7; D unclear. Germline CDR1 reads SGHNT; CDR2 reads YYREEE (reference sequence). CDR3 length: 13 amino acids. Between the trimmed V and J ends, which lost 1 base and 0 bases, there was a span of 5 bases.

This clone was detected only a few times. The chain combines TRBV25-1 with TRBJ2-3, with D perhaps TRBD2 (5 bases). This CDR3 is 15 amino acids long. Germline V lookup: CDR1 MGHDK, CDR2 SYGVNS. Trimming removed 3 bases from V and 0 bases from J, with 10 bases in between. Written as DNA, the CDR3 is TGTGCCAGCAGTGAGACCGGAGGAAGCACAGATACGCAGTATTTT. Protein sequence: CASSETGGSTDTQYF.

This chain uses TRBV13 with TRBJ1-2; no clear D gene. The CDR3 is made up of 15 amino acids. The V gene's germline CDR1 is PRHDT and CDR2 FYEKMQ (reference sequence). Trimming left V 5 bases short and J 8 bases short, with 21 bases between. The chain's CDR3 is CASSLTGGEAGGYTF. In nucleotides, the CDR3 is TGTGCCAGCAGCCTTACTGGAGGAGAGGCTGGAGGCTACACCTTC.

The J gene is TRBJ2-5, the V gene TRBV5-1, with a tentative D call TRBD1 (6 bases). Germline CDR1 SGHRS, CDR2 YFSETQ. The CDR3 sequence is 13 residues long. V dropped 2 bases and J dropped 5 bases, with 10 bases sitting between them. This chain's CDR3 is CASSFAGDETQYF. Here the CDR3 DNA reads TGCGCCAGCAGCTTCGCAGGGGACGAGACCCAGTACTTC.

V usage is TRBV2 and J usage is TRBJ1-6; 7 bases agree with TRBD1. Trimming cost V 5 bases and J 8 bases; bases outside gene matches: 15. Per the germline V gene, CDR1 is SNHLY and CDR2 is FYNNEI. The CDR3 extends over 17 amino acids. DNA for the CDR3: TGTGCCAGCAGTCGTTGGCACCCGCAGGGGGAGGATTCACCCCTCCACTTT. It translates to CASSRWHPQGEDSPLHF.

The CDR3 DNA sequence: TGTGCCAGCAGTTACGGCGGGGGCACAGATACGCAGTATTTT. Its translation is CASSYGGGTDTQYF. The chain recombines TRBV6-5 with TRBJ2-3, with D possibly matching TRBD2 (6 bases). CDR1 is MNHEY and CDR2 is SVGAGI in the germline V gene. The V end lost 2 bases, the J end lost 1 base, and 7 bases lay between the germline ends. The CDR3 is 14 residues long.

The CDR3, as DNA: TGTGCCAGCAGCCGCGGTTCCGCTTTGTTACTGTATAATTCACCCCTCCACTTT. It specifies CASSRGSALLLYNSPLHF. The chain joins TRBV7-2 to TRBJ1-6, with D unresolved. The length of the CDR3 is 18 residues. Trimming pared 5 bases from V and 4 bases from J, leaving 21 bases between. From germline, CDR1 is SGHTA and CDR2 FQGNSA.